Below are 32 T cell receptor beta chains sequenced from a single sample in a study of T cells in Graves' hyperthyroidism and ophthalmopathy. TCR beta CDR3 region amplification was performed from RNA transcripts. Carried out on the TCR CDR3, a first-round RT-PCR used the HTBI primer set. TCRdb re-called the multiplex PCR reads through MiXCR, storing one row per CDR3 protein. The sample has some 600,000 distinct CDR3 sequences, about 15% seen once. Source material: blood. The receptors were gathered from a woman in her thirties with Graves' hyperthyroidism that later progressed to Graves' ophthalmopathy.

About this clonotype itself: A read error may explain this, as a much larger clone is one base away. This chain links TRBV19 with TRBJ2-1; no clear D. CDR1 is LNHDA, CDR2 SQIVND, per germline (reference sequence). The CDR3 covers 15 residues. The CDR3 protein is CANSINGLAYNEQFF. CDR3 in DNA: TGTGCCAATAGTATAAATGGGTTGGCCTACAATGAGCAGTTCTTC.

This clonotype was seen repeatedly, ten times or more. The chain's CDR3 is CASSPMEGPYEQYF. CDR3 nucleotides: TGTGCCAGCAGCCCGATGGAGGGCCCGTACGAGCAGTACTTC. This chain links TRBV7-2 with TRBJ2-7, with a possible D match to TRBD2 (6 bases). The germline gives CDR1 SGHTA, CDR2 FQGNSA. V was cut by 5 bases and J by 4 bases, with 15 bases left in between. CDR3 length equals 14 residues.

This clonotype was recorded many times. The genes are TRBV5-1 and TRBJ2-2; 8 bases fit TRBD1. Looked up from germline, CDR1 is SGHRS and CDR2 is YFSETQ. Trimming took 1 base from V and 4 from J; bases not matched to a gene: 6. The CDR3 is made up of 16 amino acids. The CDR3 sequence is CASSLTRGLSTGELFF. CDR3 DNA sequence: TGCGCCAGCAGCTTGACCAGGGGGCTTAGCACCGGGGAGCTGTTTTTT.

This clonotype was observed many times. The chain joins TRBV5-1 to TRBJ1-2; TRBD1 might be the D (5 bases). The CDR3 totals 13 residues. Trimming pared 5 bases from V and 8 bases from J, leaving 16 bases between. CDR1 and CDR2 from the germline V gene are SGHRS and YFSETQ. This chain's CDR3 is CASSWSSGNGYTF. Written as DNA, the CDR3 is TGCGCCAGCAGTTGGAGTTCAGGGAACGGCTACACCTTC.

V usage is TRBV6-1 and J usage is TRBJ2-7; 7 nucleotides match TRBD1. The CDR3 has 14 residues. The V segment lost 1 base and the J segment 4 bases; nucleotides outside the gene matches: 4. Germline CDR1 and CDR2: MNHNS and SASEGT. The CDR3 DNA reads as TGTGCCAGCAGTGAAGAACCAGGGGGATACGAGCAGTACTTC. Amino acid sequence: CASSEEPGGYEQYF.

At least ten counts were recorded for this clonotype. The CDR3 region is CASSLHGDRLIGRGEAFF. The CDR3 region has the DNA TGTGCCAGCAGCTTGCACGGGGACAGGCTGATTGGGAGGGGTGAAGCTTTCTTT. The V call is TRBV5-5, the J call TRBJ1-1; 8 bases match TRBD1. V shed 1 base, J shed 7 bases, and the junction held 18 bases outside the gene matches. The CDR3 totals 18 residues. Germline assignment: CDR1 SGHKS and CDR2 YYEKEE (reference sequence).

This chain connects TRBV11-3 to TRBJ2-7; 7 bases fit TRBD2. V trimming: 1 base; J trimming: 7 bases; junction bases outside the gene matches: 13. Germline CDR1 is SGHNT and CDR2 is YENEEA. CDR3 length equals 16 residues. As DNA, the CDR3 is TGTGCCAGCAGCTTAGGGGGACTATCCTACGATAGGGAGCAGTACTTC. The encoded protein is CASSLGGLSYDREQYF.

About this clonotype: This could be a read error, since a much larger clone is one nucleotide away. This CDR3 reads CASRTTGSDSTEASF. The CDR3 DNA is TGTGCCAGCAGAACGACAGGGTCGGATAGCACTGAAGCTTCCTTT. This rearrangement joins TRBV6-1 to TRBJ1-1; TRBD1 aligns across 7 bases. Germline CDR1 is MNHNS and CDR2 is SASEGT. The CDR3 covers 15 residues.

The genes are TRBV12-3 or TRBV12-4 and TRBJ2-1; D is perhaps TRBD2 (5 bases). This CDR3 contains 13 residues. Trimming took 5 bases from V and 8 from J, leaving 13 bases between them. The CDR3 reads CASSTPERDEQFF. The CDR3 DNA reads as TGTGCCAGCAGTACCCCAGAGAGGGATGAGCAGTTCTTC.

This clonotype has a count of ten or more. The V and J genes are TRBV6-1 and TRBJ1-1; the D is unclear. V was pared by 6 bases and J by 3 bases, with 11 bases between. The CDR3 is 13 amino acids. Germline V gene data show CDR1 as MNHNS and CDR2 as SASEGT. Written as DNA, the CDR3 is TGTGCCAGCAGACTCCAAGAGTACACTGAAGCTTTCTTT. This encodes CASRLQEYTEAFF.

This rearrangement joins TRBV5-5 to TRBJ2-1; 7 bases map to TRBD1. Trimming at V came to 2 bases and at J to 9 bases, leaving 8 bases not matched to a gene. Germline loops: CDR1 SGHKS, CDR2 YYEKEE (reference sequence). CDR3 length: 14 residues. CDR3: CASSLTGANSEQFF. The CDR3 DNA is TGTGCCAGCAGCTTAACAGGGGCTAACAGTGAGCAGTTCTTC.

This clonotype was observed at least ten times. CDR3 sequence: CASSRDSPNTEAFF. CDR3 DNA sequence: TGTGCCAGCAGCAGGGACTCACCGAACACTGAAGCTTTCTTT. This chain joins TRBV6-2 or TRBV6-3 and TRBJ1-1; D might be TRBD1 (5 bases). The CDR3 runs 14 residues. The germline gives CDR1 MNHEY, CDR2 SVGEGT. V was trimmed by 6 bases and J by 1 base, leaving 12 bases between them.

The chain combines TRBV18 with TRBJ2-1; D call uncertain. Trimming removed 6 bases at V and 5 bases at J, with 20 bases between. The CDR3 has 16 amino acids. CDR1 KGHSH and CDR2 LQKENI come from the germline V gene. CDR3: CASSPPGRTPNNEQFF. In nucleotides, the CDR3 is TGTGCCAGCTCCCCGCCGGGCCGGACCCCTAACAATGAGCAGTTCTTC.

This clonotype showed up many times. The CDR3 DNA reads TGTGCCAGCAGTCCTCTCCTGGGCGGGGGTAGCTACGAGCAGTACTTC. Translating it yields CASSPLLGGGSYEQYF. The chain combines TRBV12-3 or TRBV12-4 with TRBJ2-7, with 7 bases aligning to TRBD2. There are 16 residues in the CDR3. J was trimmed by 3 bases and V by 5 bases; bases with no gene match: 13.

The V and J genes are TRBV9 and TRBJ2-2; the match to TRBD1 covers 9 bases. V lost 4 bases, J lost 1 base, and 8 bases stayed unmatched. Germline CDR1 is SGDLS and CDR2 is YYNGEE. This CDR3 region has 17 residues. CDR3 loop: CASSISRDRVNTGELFF. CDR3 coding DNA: TGTGCCAGCAGCATATCCCGGGACAGGGTGAACACCGGGGAGCTGTTTTTT.

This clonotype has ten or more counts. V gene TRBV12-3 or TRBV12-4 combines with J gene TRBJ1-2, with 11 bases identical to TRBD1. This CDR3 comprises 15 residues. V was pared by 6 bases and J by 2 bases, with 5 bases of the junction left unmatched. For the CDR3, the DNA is TGTGCCAGCAGCCGTGGACAGGGGGCAAACTATGGCTACACCTTC. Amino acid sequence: CASSRGQGANYGYTF.

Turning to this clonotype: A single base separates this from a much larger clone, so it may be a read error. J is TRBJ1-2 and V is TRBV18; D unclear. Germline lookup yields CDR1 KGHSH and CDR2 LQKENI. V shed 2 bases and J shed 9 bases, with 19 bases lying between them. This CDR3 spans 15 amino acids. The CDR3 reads CASSPIFEEFGSYTF. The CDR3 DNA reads TGTGCCAGCTCACCAATTTTCGAGGAATTCGGGAGCTACACCTTC.

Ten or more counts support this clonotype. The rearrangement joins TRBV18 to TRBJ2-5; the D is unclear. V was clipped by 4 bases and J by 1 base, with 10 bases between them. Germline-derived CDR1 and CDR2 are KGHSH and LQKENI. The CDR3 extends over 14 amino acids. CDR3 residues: CASSRGRLQETQYF. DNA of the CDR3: TGTGCCAGCTCACGAGGAAGGCTCCAAGAGACCCAGTACTTC.

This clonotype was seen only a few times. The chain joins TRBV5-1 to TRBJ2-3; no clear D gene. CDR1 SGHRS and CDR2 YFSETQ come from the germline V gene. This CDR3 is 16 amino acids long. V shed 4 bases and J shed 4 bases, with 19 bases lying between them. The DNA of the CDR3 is TGCGCCAGCAGCCCGTCGGGCAGGCCCTGGGCAGATACGCAGTATTTT. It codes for CASSPSGRPWADTQYF.

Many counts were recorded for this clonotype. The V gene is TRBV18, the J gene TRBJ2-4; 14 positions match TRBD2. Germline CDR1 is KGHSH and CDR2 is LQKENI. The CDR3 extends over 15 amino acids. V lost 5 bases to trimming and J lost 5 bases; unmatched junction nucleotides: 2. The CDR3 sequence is CASSSGLAGENIQYF. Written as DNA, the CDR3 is TGTGCCAGCTCATCGGGACTAGCGGGAGAAAACATTCAGTACTTC. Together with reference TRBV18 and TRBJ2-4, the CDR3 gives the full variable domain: NAGVMQNPRHLVRRRGQEARLRCSPMKGHSHVYWYRQLPEEGLKFMVYLQKENIIDESGMPKERFSAEFPKEGPSILRIQQVVRGDSAAYFCASSSGLAGENIQYFGAGTRLSVL.

This CDR3 is CASSWTSSYTDTQYF. For the CDR3, the DNA is TGCGCCAGCAGCTGGACTTCTTCTTACACAGATACGCAGTATTTT. The rearrangement joins TRBV4-1 to TRBJ2-3, with a tentative D call TRBD2 (5 bases). Per germline, CDR1 MGHRA and CDR2 YSYEKL. The CDR3 totals 15 residues. The V end was cut by 5 bases, the J end by 2 bases, with 14 bases between.

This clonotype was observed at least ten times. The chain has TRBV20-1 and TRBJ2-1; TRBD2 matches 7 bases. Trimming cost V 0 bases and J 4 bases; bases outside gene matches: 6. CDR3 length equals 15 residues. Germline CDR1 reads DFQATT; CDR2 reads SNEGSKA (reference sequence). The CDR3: CSARDPTSRYNEQFF. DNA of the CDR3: TGCAGTGCTAGAGATCCGACTAGCAGGTACAATGAGCAGTTCTTC.

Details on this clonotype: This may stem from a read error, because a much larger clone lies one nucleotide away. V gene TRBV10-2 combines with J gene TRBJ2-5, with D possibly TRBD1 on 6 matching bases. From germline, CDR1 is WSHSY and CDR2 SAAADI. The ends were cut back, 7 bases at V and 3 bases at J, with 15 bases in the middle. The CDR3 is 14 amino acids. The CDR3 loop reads CASMGARKEETQYF. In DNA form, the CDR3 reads TGCGCCAGCATGGGGGCCAGGAAGGAAGAGACCCAGTACTTC.

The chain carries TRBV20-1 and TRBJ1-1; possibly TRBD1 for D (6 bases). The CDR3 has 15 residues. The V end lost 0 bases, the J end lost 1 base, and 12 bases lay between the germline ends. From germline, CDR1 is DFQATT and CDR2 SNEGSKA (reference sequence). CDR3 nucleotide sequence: TGCAGTGCTAGAGATTCGGAGGGGGGGAACACTGAAGCTTTCTTT. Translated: CSARDSEGGNTEAFF.

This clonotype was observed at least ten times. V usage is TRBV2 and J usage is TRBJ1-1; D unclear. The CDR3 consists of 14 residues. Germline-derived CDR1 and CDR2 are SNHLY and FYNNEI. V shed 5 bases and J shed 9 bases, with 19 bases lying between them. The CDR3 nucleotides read TGTGCCAGCAGTCCCCCGGACGTCCTTATTCAAGCTTTCTTT. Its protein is CASSPPDVLIQAFF.

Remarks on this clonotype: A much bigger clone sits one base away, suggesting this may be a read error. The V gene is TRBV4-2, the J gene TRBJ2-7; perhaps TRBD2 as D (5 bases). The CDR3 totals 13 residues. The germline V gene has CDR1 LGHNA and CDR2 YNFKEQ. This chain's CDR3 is CVSSQDFSVEQYF. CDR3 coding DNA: TGTGTCAGCAGCCAAGATTTTAGCGTCGAGCAGTACTTC.

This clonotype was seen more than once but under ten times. CDR3 region: CSARGRTGVVEQYF. The CDR3 DNA reads TGCAGTGCTAGAGGTAGGACAGGGGTTGTCGAGCAGTACTTC. This chain links TRBV20-1 with TRBJ2-7, with 9 bases identical to TRBD1. CDR1 is DFQATT and CDR2 is SNEGSKA in the germline V gene (reference sequence). J was trimmed by 6 bases and V by 1 base; bases with no gene match: 7. CDR3 length: 14 residues.

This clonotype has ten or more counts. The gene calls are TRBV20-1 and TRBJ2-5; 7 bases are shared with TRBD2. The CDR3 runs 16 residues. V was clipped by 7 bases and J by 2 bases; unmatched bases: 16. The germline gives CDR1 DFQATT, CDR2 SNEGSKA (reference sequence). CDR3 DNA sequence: TGCAGTGTTGCTGATGACACTAGCGTCGAGCAAGAGACCCAGTACTTC. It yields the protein CSVADDTSVEQETQYF.

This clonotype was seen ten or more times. The CDR3 nucleotides are TGTGCCACCAGTGATACGGTGAGGGAAACAAGCACAGATACGCAGTATTTT. Its translation: CATSDTVRETSTDTQYF. This chain joins TRBV24-1 and TRBJ2-3; possible D gene TRBD2, 5 bases. This CDR3 is built from 17 residues. The germline gives CDR1 KGHDR, CDR2 SFDVKD. The ends were cut back, 3 bases at V and 0 bases at J, with 15 bases in the middle.

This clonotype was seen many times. The CDR3 region has the DNA TGTGCCAGTAGTATCGTCAGGGATCCCAATCAGCCCCAGCATTTT. This encodes CASSIVRDPNQPQHF. The gene calls are TRBV19 and TRBJ1-5, with D possibly being TRBD1 (5 bases). V lost 3 bases, J lost 3 bases, and 12 bases lay in between. This CDR3 comprises 15 residues. The germline V gene encodes CDR1 LNHDA and CDR2 SQIVND (reference sequence).

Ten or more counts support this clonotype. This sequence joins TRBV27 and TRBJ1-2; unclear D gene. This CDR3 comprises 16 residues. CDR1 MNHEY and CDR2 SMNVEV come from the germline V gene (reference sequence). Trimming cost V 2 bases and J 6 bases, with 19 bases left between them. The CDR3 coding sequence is TGTGCCAGCAGTTTAGCGGGTCCCCAGTTAGGGAATGGCTACACCTTC. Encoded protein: CASSLAGPQLGNGYTF.

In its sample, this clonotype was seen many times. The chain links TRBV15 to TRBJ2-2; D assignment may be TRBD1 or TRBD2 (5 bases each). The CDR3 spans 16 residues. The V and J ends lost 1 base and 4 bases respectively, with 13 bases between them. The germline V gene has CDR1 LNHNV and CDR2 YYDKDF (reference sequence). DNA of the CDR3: TGTGCCACCAGCAGAGTAGGGGCGGGTACCACCGGGGAGCTGTTTTTT. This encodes CATSRVGAGTTGELFF.